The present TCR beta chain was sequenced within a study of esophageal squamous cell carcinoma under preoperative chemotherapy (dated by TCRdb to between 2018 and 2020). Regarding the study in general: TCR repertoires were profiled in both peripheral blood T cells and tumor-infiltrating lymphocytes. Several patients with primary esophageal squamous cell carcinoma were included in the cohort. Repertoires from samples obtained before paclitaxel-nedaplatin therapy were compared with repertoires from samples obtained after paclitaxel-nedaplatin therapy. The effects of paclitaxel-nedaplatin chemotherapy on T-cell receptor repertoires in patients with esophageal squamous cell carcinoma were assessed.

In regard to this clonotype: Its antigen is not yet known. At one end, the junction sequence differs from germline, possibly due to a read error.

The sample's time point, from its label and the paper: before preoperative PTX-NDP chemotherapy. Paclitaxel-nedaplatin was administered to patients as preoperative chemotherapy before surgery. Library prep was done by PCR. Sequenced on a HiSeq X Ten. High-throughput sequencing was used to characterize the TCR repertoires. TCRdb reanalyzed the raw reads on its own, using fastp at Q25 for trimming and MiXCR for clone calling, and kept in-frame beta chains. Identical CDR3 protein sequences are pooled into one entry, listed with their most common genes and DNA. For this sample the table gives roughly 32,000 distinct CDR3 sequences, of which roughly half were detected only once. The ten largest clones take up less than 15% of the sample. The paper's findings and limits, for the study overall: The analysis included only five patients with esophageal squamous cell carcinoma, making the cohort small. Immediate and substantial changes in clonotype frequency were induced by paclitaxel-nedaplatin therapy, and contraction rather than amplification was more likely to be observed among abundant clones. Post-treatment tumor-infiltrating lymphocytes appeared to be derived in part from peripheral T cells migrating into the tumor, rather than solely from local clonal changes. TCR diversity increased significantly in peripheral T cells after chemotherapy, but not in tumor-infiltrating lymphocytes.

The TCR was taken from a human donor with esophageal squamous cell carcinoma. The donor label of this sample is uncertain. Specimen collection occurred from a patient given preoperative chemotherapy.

The CDR3 here reads CAADAGLAQDTQYF. Read as DNA, the sequence is TGTGCGGCTGACGCGGGACTAGCCCAAGATACCCAGTATTTT. The chain is encoded by TRBV11-3 joined to TRBJ2-3; 9 middle bases align to TRBD2. The germline V gene provides CDR1 SGHNT and CDR2 YENEEA. The CDR3 goes from the cysteine to the phenylalanine over 14 residues. Kept here is only the CDR3 DNA, which spans 42 bases and is read in frame from base 1. The variable domain in full, with residues beyond the CDR3 obtained from the reference TRBV11-3 and TRBJ2-3 genes, is EAGVVQSPRYKIIEKKQPVAFWCNPISGHNTLYWYLQNLGQGPELLIRYENEEAVDDSQLPKDRFSAERLKGVDSTLKIQPAELGDSAVYLCAADAGLAQDTQYFGPGTRLTVL.